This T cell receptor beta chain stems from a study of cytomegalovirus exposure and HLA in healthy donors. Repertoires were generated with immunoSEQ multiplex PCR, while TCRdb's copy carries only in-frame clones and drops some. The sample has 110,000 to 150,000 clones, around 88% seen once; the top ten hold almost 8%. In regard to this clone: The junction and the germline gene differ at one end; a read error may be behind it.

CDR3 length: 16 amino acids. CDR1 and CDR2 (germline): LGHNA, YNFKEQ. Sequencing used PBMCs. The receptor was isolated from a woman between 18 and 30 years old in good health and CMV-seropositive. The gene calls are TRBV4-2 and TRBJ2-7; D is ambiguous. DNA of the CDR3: TGTGCCAGCAGCCATAGTGCAACCTCCATCTCCGACGAGCAGTACTTC. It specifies CASSHSATSISDEQYF.